This TCR beta chain was retrieved from a study of cytomegalovirus exposure and HLA in healthy donors. Study observations and caveats: Many donors carried some public TCRs, although rarity characterized most TCR sequences.

As to this clone: Its target is unknown.

Trimming took 5 bases from V and 3 from J, leaving 16 bases between them. CDR3 length equals 16 residues. CDR1 is MDHEN, CDR2 SYDVKM, per germline. The PCR employed 60 Vbeta primers together with 13 Jbeta primers. The repertoire was sequenced with immunoSEQ multiplex PCR; TCRdb's copy has only in-frame clones and lacks some. The sample lists around 120,000 clones; about 59% were seen once. Sequencing was done on a sample of PBMCs. The chain recombines TRBV28 with TRBJ2-2; possible D gene TRBD2, 5 bases. The sequence derives from a woman aged 40 to 55 in good health and CMV-seropositive. As DNA, the CDR3 is TGTGCCAGCAGTACAATAACCGGGATTTACACCGGGGAGCTGTTTTTT. Its protein product is CASSTITGIYTGELFF.